This T cell receptor (beta chain) came from a study of blood T cell repertoires in COVID-19. The data were produced by immunoSEQ multiplex PCR, yet TCRdb's version contains in-frame clones alone and is incomplete. Altogether some 26,000 clones are present, around three quarters being singletons, with the ten largest covering roughly 43%. CDR3 size: 15 residues. Germline-derived CDR1 and CDR2 are MDHEN and SYDVKM. The V and J ends lost 3 bases and 3 bases, in that order; junction bases with no gene match: 4. The receptor was isolated from a woman aged 80 or over with acute or convalescent COVID-19. Sequenced input: peripheral blood. The chain couples TRBV28 to TRBJ2-1; TRBD2 matches 8 bases. The DNA of the CDR3 is TGTGCCAGCAGTTTCGGGGGGGACGGCTACAATGAGCAGTTCTTC. Encoded protein: CASSFGGDGYNEQFF.